These T cell receptor beta chains were read from a single sample in a study of cytomegalovirus exposure and HLA in healthy donors. This table comes from immunoSEQ multiplex PCR, and its TCRdb copy is limited to in-frame clones, with some not included. The repertoire holds over 90,000 clones, with 60% to 80% as singletons. The sequenced sample consisted of PBMCs. All receptors come from a woman between 45 and 65 years old in good health and CMV-seropositive. The CDR3 runs from the conserved cysteine through the conserved F or W. A D gene is named only where the DNA matches it firmly. Expanded clones are given a class, and other clones once, few, many or no size at all.

>TRBV5-1|few|TRBJ1-2|NA
CASSLRGGSDYGYTF
TGCGCCAGCAGCTTGAGGGGGGGCTCGGACTATGGCTACACCTTC
>TRBV7-8|NA|TRBJ2-7|NA
CASSLRPSTRIPISEQYF
TGTGCCAGCAGCTTACGCCCCTCGACTAGAATTCCCATCTCCGAGCAGTACTTC
>TRBV28|NA|TRBJ1-2|TRBD1
CASRTGNYGYTF
TGTGCCAGCAGGACAGGGAACTATGGCTACACCTTC
>TRBV5-1|NA|TRBJ2-2|TRBD2
CASSFSSGRTGELFF
TGCGCCAGCAGCTTTTCTAGCGGGAGGACCGGGGAGCTGTTTTTT
>TRBV9|NA|TRBJ2-3|NA
CASSVLAQGMVDTQYF
TGTGCCAGCAGCGTACTAGCTCAGGGGATGGTAGATACGCAGTATTTT
>TRBV2|NA|TRBJ2-2|TRBD2
CATSLAASRGGELFF
TGTGCCACCTCGCTAGCGGCTTCGCGAGGCGGGGAGCTGTTTTTT
>TRBV7-8|few|TRBJ2-6|TRBD1
CASSFTGVSGANVLTF
TGTGCCAGCAGCTTTACAGGGGTTTCTGGGGCCAACGTCCTGACTTTC
>TRBV5-4|NA|TRBJ2-7|NA
CASSLEPSGFYEQYF
TGTGCCAGCAGCTTGGAGCCTAGTGGATTCTACGAGCAGTACTTC
>TRBV7-2|NA|TRBJ2-5|NA
CASSLAFMETQYF
TGTGCCAGCAGCTTGGCTTTCATGGAGACCCAGTACTTC
>TRBV2|NA|TRBJ1-5|NA
CASSGQRNQPQHF
TGTGCCAGCAGTGGACAGAGAAATCAGCCCCAGCATTTT
>TRBV5-1|NA|TRBJ2-7|NA
CASSLGGRAGEQYF
TGCGCCAGCAGCTTGGGGGGCAGGGCAGGCGAGCAGTACTTC
>TRBV15|NA|TRBJ1-5|NA
CATSRDRQPIPGQPQHF
TGTGCCACCAGCAGAGATCGACAGCCCATCCCAGGGCAGCCCCAGCATTTT
>TRBV19|NA|TRBJ2-5|NA
CASSLRVGETQYF
TGTGCCAGTAGTCTTCGGGTCGGAGAGACCCAGTACTTC
>TRBV2|NA|TRBJ2-7|NA
CAKKNAAYEQYF
TGTGCCAAGAAGAACGCGGCATACGAGCAGTACTTC
>TRBV6-1|few|TRBJ2-5|NA
CASSEARVGRTQYF
TGTGCCAGCAGTGAAGCGCGAGTGGGGCGGACCCAGTACTTC
>TRBV5-4|NA|TRBJ2-7|NA
CASSPSTSYEQYF
TGTGCCAGCAGCCCCTCGACATCCTACGAGCAGTACTTC
>TRBV5-1|once|TRBJ2-3|TRBD1
CASSLQGASTDTQYF
TGCGCCAGCAGCTTACAGGGGGCAAGCACAGATACGCAGTATTTT
>TRBV11-2|NA|TRBJ2-7|NA
CASSLDSGLSEFRQYF
TGTGCCAGCAGCTTAGATTCGGGACTCTCCGAGTTCAGGCAGTACTTC
>TRBV19|NA|TRBJ2-3|TRBD1
CASSQGAVSTDTQYF
TGTGCCAGTAGTCAGGGGGCCGTTAGCACAGATACGCAGTATTTT
>TRBV29-1|NA|TRBJ2-7|NA
CSGMSGISYEQYF
TGCAGCGGTATGTCAGGTATCTCCTACGAGCAGTACTTC
>TRBV11-3|NA|TRBJ2-3|TRBD2
CASSLWTSGRVGHTQYF
TGTGCCAGCAGCCTCTGGACTAGCGGGAGGGTTGGGCATACGCAGTATTTT
>TRBV5-1|NA|TRBJ2-2|NA
CASSLARSAANTGELFF
TGCGCCAGCAGCCTCGCCCGATCAGCGGCGAACACCGGGGAGCTGTTTTTT
>TRBV4-2|NA|TRBJ1-2|TRBD1
CASSQGTGGRDYGYTF
TGTGCCAGCAGCCAGGGAACAGGGGGTAGGGACTATGGCTACACCTTC
>TRBV25-1|NA|TRBJ2-5|NA
CASSEPDRQETQYF
TGTGCCAGCAGTGAGCCCGACAGACAAGAGACCCAGTACTTC
>TRBV4-1|NA|TRBJ2-1|TRBD2
CASSPGRASGSYNEQFF
TGCGCCAGCAGCCCGGGAAGGGCTAGCGGATCCTACAATGAGCAGTTCTTC
>TRBV28|NA|TRBJ2-6|TRBD2
CASSLPAGGRGANVLTF
TGTGCCAGCAGTTTGCCAGCGGGAGGGAGAGGGGCCAACGTCCTAACTTTC
>TRBV6-5|few|TRBJ1-4|TRBD1
CASSSQTGNGEKLFF
TGTGCCAGCAGTTCCCAGACAGGGAACGGTGAAAAACTGTTTTTT
>TRBV5-5|NA|TRBJ1-2|NA
CASSLWGDADVSYGYTF
TGTGCCAGCAGCTTGTGGGGGGACGCCGATGTTTCGTATGGCTACACCTTC
>TRBV7-9|NA|TRBJ1-1|NA
CASSTSTEAFF
TGTGCCAGCAGCACGAGCACTGAAGCTTTCTTT
>TRBV10-1|NA|TRBJ2-2|NA
CASGQRDFPGGTGELFF
TGCGCCAGCGGTCAACGGGACTTCCCTGGCGGCACCGGGGAGCTGTTTTTT
>TRBV9|NA|TRBJ2-3|TRBD2
CASSAAASGSTDTQYF
TGTGCCAGCAGCGCGGCGGCTAGCGGTAGCACAGATACGCAGTATTTT
>TRBV5-1|NA|TRBJ2-7|TRBD2
CASSHASGGSYEQYF
TGCGCCAGCAGTCACGCTAGCGGGGGCTCCTACGAGCAGTACTTC
>TRBV2|NA|TRBJ2-7|TRBD2
CASSQGLAGQYF
TGTGCCAGCAGTCAGGGTCTAGCGGGGCAGTACTTC
>TRBV6-5|NA|TRBJ1-2|NA
CASRQNSGYTF
TGTGCCAGCAGGCAGAATTCTGGCTACACCTTC
>TRBV27|few|TRBJ2-7|TRBD2
CASSLSPGGNYEQYF
TGTGCCAGCAGTTTATCACCGGGAGGTAATTACGAGCAGTACTTC
>TRBV2|few|TRBJ2-3|NA
CASRTITDTQYF
TGTGCCAGCAGGACTATCACAGATACGCAGTATTTT
>TRBV4-1|NA|TRBJ2-5|NA
CASSQDSGEETQYF
TGCGCCAGCAGCCAAGATTCGGGGGAAGAGACCCAGTACTTC
>TRBV5-1|NA|TRBJ2-3|NA
CASSLIITDTQYF
TGCGCCAGCAGCTTGATCATCACAGATACGCAGTATTTT
>TRBV5-1|NA|TRBJ2-2|NA
CASSLLQNTGELFF
TGCGCCAGCAGCTTGTTACAGAACACCGGGGAGCTGTTTTTT
>TRBV7-8|NA|TRBJ1-1|TRBD1
CASSLSTGGLLNTEAFF
TGTGCCAGCAGCTTATCGACAGGGGGTCTTCTAAACACTGAAGCTTTCTTT
>TRBV7-2|few|TRBJ1-5|NA
CASSFPNQPQHF
TGTGCCAGCAGCTTCCCAAATCAGCCCCAGCATTTT
>TRBV18|NA|TRBJ1-4|TRBD1
CASSDRGPNNEKLFF
TGTGCCAGCTCTGACAGGGGTCCCAATAATGAAAAACTGTTTTTT
>TRBV28|few|TRBJ1-1|NA
CASSLQGFMNTEAFF
TGTGCCAGCAGCCTCCAGGGGTTTATGAACACTGAAGCTTTCTTT
>TRBV4-1|NA|TRBJ2-7|NA
CASSQDPGVSYEQYF
TGCGCCAGCAGCCAAGACCCCGGGGTGTCCTACGAGCAGTACTTC
>TRBV10-3|NA|TRBJ2-7|NA
CAISESQRAGHEQYF
TGTGCCATCAGTGAGTCGCAGCGGGCGGGACACGAGCAGTACTTC
>TRBV9|NA|TRBJ2-2|NA
CASSVPSDAGFPNTGELFF
TGTGCCAGCAGCGTCCCGTCAGACGCAGGGTTCCCAAACACCGGGGAGCTGTTTTTT
>TRBV19|NA|TRBJ2-5|TRBD2
CASSFGLAGQETQYF
TGTGCCAGTAGTTTTGGACTAGCGGGCCAAGAGACCCAGTACTTC
>TRBV27|NA|TRBJ2-1|NA
CASRLSAYNSYNEQFF
TGTGCCAGCAGGCTTTCAGCGTATAACTCCTACAATGAGCAGTTCTTC
>TRBV28|few|TRBJ1-5|NA
CASTSLPQSQHF
TGTGCCAGCACCTCTCTGCCCCAGTCCCAGCATTTT
>TRBV19|NA|TRBJ1-1|TRBD1
CASSLAGQGAWVTEAFF
TGTGCCAGTAGTCTGGCGGGACAGGGGGCTTGGGTCACTGAAGCTTTCTTT
>TRBV7-9|NA|TRBJ1-2|NA
CASSREGDGGYTF
TGTGCCAGCAGTCGCGAGGGGGATGGAGGCTACACCTTC
>TRBV28|NA|TRBJ2-5|NA
CASSLLGQGGKETQYF
TGTGCCAGCAGTTTACTCGGTCAGGGCGGGAAAGAGACCCAGTACTTC